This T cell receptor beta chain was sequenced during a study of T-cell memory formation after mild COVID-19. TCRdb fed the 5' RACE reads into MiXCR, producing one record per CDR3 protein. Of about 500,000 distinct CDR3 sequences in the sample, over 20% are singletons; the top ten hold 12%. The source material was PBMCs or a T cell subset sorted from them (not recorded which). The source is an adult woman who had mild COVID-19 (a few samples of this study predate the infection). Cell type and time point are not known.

CDR3 DNA sequence: TGTGCCAGCAGTTACCAAGTTTCCCTGACACATCTCCTGACTTTC. This gives the protein CASSYQVSLTHLLTF. The rearrangement uses TRBV6-2 or TRBV6-3 and TRBJ2-6; no clear D. Germline V gene sequence: CDR1 MNHEY, CDR2 SVGEGT. The CDR3 has 15 amino acids. V shed 2 bases and J shed 14 bases, with 19 bases lying between them.